The next 21 T cell receptor beta chains were all read from a single sample in a study of cytomegalovirus exposure and HLA in healthy donors (dated by TCRdb to about 2017). Library prep was done by the immunoSEQ multiplex PCR assay. The multiplex PCR relied on a mix of 60 forward primers for TCR Vbeta segments and 13 reverse primers for TCR Jbeta segments. The source is immuneACCESS, and TCRdb retained only in-frame sequences with V and J called. Part of the clones is not carried over; for the studies checked, unresolved V genes explain less than half of this, and the remainder is unexplained. This sample's table contains under 150,000 clones. The ten biggest clones cover roughly 2% of the sample. The sequenced material came from PBMCs. The receptors come from an older woman in good health and CMV-seronegative.

The chain couples TRBV28 to TRBJ1-1; no definite D call. V dropped 3 bases and J dropped 1 base, with 9 bases sitting between them. CDR1 is MDHEN and CDR2 is SYDVKM in the germline V gene. This CDR3 region has 14 residues. The chain's CDR3 is CASSFNLRNTEAFF. The CDR3 bases are TGTGCCAGCAGTTTTAACCTAAGGAACACTGAAGCTTTCTTT.

V gene TRBV28 combines with J gene TRBJ1-2; 9 nucleotides agree with TRBD1. This CDR3 contains 13 residues. Looked up from germline, CDR1 is MDHEN and CDR2 is SYDVKM. Trimming cost V 10 bases and J 2 bases; bases outside gene matches: 5. The CDR3 DNA reads TGTGCCAATTGGGACAGGGAAAACTATGGCTACACCTTC. This translates into CANWDRENYGYTF.

The J gene is TRBJ2-1, the V gene TRBV28; 7 bases are a match to TRBD2. The V and J ends lost 2 bases and 9 bases, in that order; junction bases with no gene match: 16. CDR3 length: 17 amino acids. Germline-derived CDR1 and CDR2 are MDHEN and SYDVKM. The CDR3 loop is CASSLDRTSTVLGEQFF. The CDR3 DNA is TGTGCCAGCAGTTTAGATAGGACTAGTACGGTTCTGGGTGAGCAGTTCTTC. Variable domain in full (rest from reference TRBV28 and TRBJ2-1): DVKVTQSSRYLVKRTGEKVFLECVQDMDHENMFWYRQDPGLGLRLIYFSYDVKMKEKGDIPEGYSVSREKKERFSLILESASTNQTSMYLCASSLDRTSTVLGEQFFGPGTRLTVL.

The CDR3 DNA is TGTGCCAGCAGCACTATGGCGGGAGGTCGGGAGACCCAGTACTTC. Translation gives CASSTMAGGRETQYF. The chain has TRBV2 and TRBJ2-5, with 8 bases identical to TRBD2. The CDR3 covers 15 residues. Per the germline V gene, CDR1 is SNHLY and CDR2 is FYNNEI. Germline trimming cut 6 bases from V and 5 bases from J; bases unmatched to any gene: 11.

CDR3 nucleotides: TGTGCCAGCAGCTTTTCTGTCTTTCGTAGCCCTACAACTAATGAAAAACTGTTTTTT. It is translated as CASSFSVFRSPTTNEKLFF. The chain combines TRBV7-9 with TRBJ1-4, with D uncertain. V lost 3 bases and J 0 bases, leaving 20 bases between the germline ends. This CDR3 is built from 19 residues. From germline, CDR1 is SEHNR and CDR2 FQNEAQ (reference sequence).

The chain links TRBV7-9 to TRBJ1-5; D not certain. CDR1 is SEHNR, CDR2 FQNEAQ, per germline (reference sequence). This CDR3 comprises 14 residues. Trimming stripped 1 base from V and 6 bases from J, with 10 bases between. This CDR3 reads CASSLDREFQPQHF. In DNA form, the CDR3 reads TGTGCCAGCAGCTTAGACCGGGAATTTCAGCCCCAGCATTTT.

The chain is built from TRBV6-1 and TRBJ2-7, with a tentative D call TRBD1 (6 bases). Trimming took 7 bases from V and 2 from J, leaving 15 bases between them. The CDR3 covers 14 residues. The germline V gene has CDR1 MNHNS and CDR2 SASEGT. The CDR3, as DNA: TGTGCCAGCAAAGGGGGATTCACCGCCTACGAGCAGTACTTC. This gives the protein CASKGGFTAYEQYF.

This chain uses TRBV19 with TRBJ1-2; a weak D match, TRBD1 (6 bases). CDR1 and CDR2 from the germline V gene are LNHDA and SQIVND (reference sequence). The V end lost 10 bases, the J end lost 9 bases, and 15 bases lay between the germline ends. The CDR3 contains 11 residues. CDR3 loop: CAILRGARYTF. In DNA form, the CDR3 reads TGTGCCATTCTCAGGGGCGCTCGCTACACCTTC.

The chain has TRBV30 and TRBJ2-7, with 7 bases aligning to TRBD2. The trim removed 2 bases at V and 2 bases at J, leaving 12 bases unmatched. Germline V gene sequence: CDR1 GTSNPN, CDR2 SVGIG (reference sequence). This CDR3 is 16 amino acids long. The CDR3 DNA sequence: TGTGCCTGGAGTCAGGCGAGGAGCGGGAAGCCCTACGAGCAGTACTTC. Translation: CAWSQARSGKPYEQYF.

This chain uses TRBV6-1 with TRBJ2-2, with 8 bases fitting TRBD1. The CDR3 covers 15 residues. Germline V gene sequence: CDR1 MNHNS, CDR2 SASEGT. V shed 3 bases and J 11 bases; nucleotides not matched to a gene: 11. The CDR3 bases are TGTGCCAGCAGTGAGTCCGGGACAGGCCACTTAGAGCTGTTTTTT. It specifies CASSESGTGHLELFF.

V is TRBV7-6 and J is TRBJ2-1; the match to TRBD2 covers 8 bases. The trim removed 1 base at V and 3 bases at J, leaving 8 bases unmatched. Germline V gives CDR1 SGHVS, CDR2 FNYEAQ. This CDR3 region has 17 residues. CDR3 region: CASSLGAGTRSYNEQFF. The CDR3 DNA follows: TGTGCCAGCAGCTTAGGAGCCGGGACTAGGAGCTACAATGAGCAGTTCTTC.

V gene TRBV11-2 combines with J gene TRBJ2-7; perhaps TRBD1 as D (5 bases). The CDR3 covers 15 residues. In germline, CDR1 is SGHAT, CDR2 FQNNGV. The V gene lost 6 bases and the J gene lost 4 bases, with 19 bases spanning the gap. The CDR3: CASSTRAPPWYEQYF. As DNA, the CDR3 is TGTGCCAGCAGTACCAGGGCCCCCCCCTGGTACGAGCAGTACTTC.

The genes are TRBV6-4 and TRBJ2-1; 7 nucleotides line up with TRBD2. CDR1 MRHNA and CDR2 SNTAGT come from the germline V gene. The V gene end was trimmed by 0 bases and the J gene end by 8 bases; junction bases not matched to a gene: 7. The CDR3 has 15 residues. The CDR3 DNA is TGTGCCAGCAGTGACTCGGTGGGGGGGGATGATGAGCAGTTCTTC. This translates into CASSDSVGGDDEQFF.

The V call is TRBV19, the J call TRBJ2-1; the match to TRBD1 covers 8 bases. V shed 6 bases and J 4 bases; nucleotides not matched to a gene: 2. The CDR3 runs to 13 residues. Germline CDR1 reads LNHDA; CDR2 reads SQIVND (reference sequence). The CDR3 region is CASSRTGYNEQFF. In DNA, the CDR3 is TGTGCCAGTAGCCGGACAGGGTACAATGAGCAGTTCTTC.

The chain is built from TRBV5-5 and TRBJ1-4, with 7 bases identical to TRBD1. The CDR3 extends over 16 amino acids. V was pared by 6 bases and J by 8 bases, with 16 bases of the junction left unmatched. Germline CDR1 and CDR2: SGHKS and YYEKEE (reference sequence). The CDR3 DNA reads TGTGCCAGCACCCGGGGACAGACCCGCAGGGGGGAAAAACTGTTTTTT. The encoded protein is CASTRGQTRRGEKLFF.

The chain employs TRBV2 and TRBJ2-7; 13 bases fit TRBD2. In germline, CDR1 is SNHLY, CDR2 FYNNEI. V lost 5 bases and J lost 3; bases outside the gene matches: 4. The CDR3 has 15 residues. The CDR3 loop reads CASSWTSGSNYEQYF. CDR3 sequence (DNA): TGTGCCAGCAGTTGGACTAGCGGGAGTAACTACGAGCAGTACTTC.

DNA of the CDR3: TGTGCCAGCAGATTCACAGGGTACAAACTGTTTTTT. Translated: CASRFTGYKLFF. V gene TRBV2 combines with J gene TRBJ1-4; maybe TRBD1 (6 bases). V was clipped by 6 bases and J by 11 bases, with 13 bases between them. Germline V lookup: CDR1 SNHLY, CDR2 FYNNEI. The CDR3 contains 12 residues.

V and J are TRBV5-1 and TRBJ2-5; 10 bases line up with TRBD1. The end of the DNA is better explained by TRBJ2-7, so the J call may be wrong. This CDR3 has 14 residues. CDR1 is SGHRS and CDR2 is YFSETQ in the germline V gene. In DNA, the CDR3 is TGCGCCAGCAGCGCGGGACAGGGGTTCAACGAGCAGTACTTC. This encodes CASSAGQGFNEQYF.

This chain links TRBV6-5 with TRBJ2-5, with a weak D call TRBD2 (5 bases). The CDR3 has 13 residues. Germline CDR1 is MNHEY and CDR2 is SVGAGI. The V end was cut by 5 bases, the J end by 2 bases, with 9 bases between. CDR3: CASSRTAQETQYF. The CDR3 nucleotides are TGTGCCAGCAGTCGGACTGCACAAGAGACCCAGTACTTC.

The V call is TRBV6-1, the J call TRBJ1-1; D gene uncertain. CDR1 and CDR2 (germline): MNHNS, SASEGT. The germline V and J ends were trimmed by 1 base and 1 base, with 7 bases remaining between them. This CDR3 has 14 amino acids. The CDR3 DNA follows: TGTGCCAGCAGTGAAGTTTGGCAGAACACTGAAGCTTTCTTT. It is translated as CASSEVWQNTEAFF.

The chain employs TRBV27 and TRBJ1-1; D not certain. The CDR3 covers 14 residues. The V gene's germline CDR1 is MNHEY and CDR2 SMNVEV (reference sequence). V was shortened by 3 bases and J by 5 bases, with 13 bases between the two germline ends. CDR3 amino acids: CASSLPGIRTEAFF. CDR3 sequence (DNA): TGTGCCAGCAGTTTGCCCGGGATCCGGACTGAAGCTTTCTTT.